The source of this T cell receptor (beta chain) is a study of beta chain features in type 1 diabetes. Study-wide results and caveats: Moderate yet significant TCRB CDR3 shortening was seen in Type 1 diabetes patients in all four CD4+ subsets.

Between the trimmed V and J ends, which lost 2 bases and 1 base, there was a span of 6 bases. The CDR3 sequence is 13 residues long. Germline CDR1 SQVTM, CDR2 ANQGSEA. This clone was seen a handful of times. Its antigen is still unknown. What was sequenced were expressed TCRB transcripts, since all of the isolated RNA had been reverse transcribed. The assay was immunoSEQ multiplex PCR, and TCRdb's table has in-frame clones only and misses some. The sample consists of nearly 700,000 clones, roughly 13% of them appearing once. The sequenced material came from naive CD4+ T cells from blood. This TCR derives from a man between 18 and 35 years old with type 1 diabetes. J is TRBJ2-1 and V is TRBV29-1; no clear D. The CDR3 bases are TGCAGCGTTGAAACTCCGTCCTACAATGAGCAGTTCTTC. Protein: CSVETPSYNEQFF.